This TCR beta chain came from a study of blood T cell repertoires in COVID-19. Only in-frame clones appear in the TCRdb table, and some are missing; sequencing was by immunoSEQ multiplex PCR. The sample holds some 190,000 clones, 70% to 90% seen once. CDR3 length equals 13 residues. Trimming removed 3 bases from V and 4 bases from J; junction bases left unmatched: 2. Germline CDR1 is SGHAT and CDR2 is FQDESV (reference sequence). The rearrangement joins TRBV11-1 to TRBJ1-2; TRBD1 agrees at 7 bases. The source material was peripheral blood. The source is a woman between 35 and 50 years old who had recovered from COVID-19. The CDR3 here is CASSFKGAYGYTF. In DNA, the CDR3 is TGTGCCAGCAGCTTCAAGGGGGCCTATGGCTACACCTTC.